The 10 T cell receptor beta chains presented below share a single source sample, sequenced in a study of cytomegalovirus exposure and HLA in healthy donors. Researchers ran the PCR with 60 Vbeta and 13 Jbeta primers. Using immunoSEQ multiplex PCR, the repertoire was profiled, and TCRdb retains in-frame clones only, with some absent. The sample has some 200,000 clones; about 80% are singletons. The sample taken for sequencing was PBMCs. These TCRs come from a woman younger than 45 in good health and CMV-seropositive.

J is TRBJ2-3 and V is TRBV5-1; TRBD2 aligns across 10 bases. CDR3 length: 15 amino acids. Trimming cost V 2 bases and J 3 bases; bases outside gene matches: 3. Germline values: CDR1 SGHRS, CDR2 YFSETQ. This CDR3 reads CASSFLAGATDTQYF. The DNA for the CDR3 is TGCGCCAGCAGCTTCCTAGCGGGAGCAACAGATACGCAGTATTTT.

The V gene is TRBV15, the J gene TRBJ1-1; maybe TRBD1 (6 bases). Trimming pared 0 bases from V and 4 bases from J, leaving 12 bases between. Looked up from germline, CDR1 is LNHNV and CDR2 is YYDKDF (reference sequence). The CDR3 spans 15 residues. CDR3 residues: CATSREAGASTEAFF. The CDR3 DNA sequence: TGTGCCACCAGCAGAGAGGCAGGGGCCAGCACTGAAGCTTTCTTT.

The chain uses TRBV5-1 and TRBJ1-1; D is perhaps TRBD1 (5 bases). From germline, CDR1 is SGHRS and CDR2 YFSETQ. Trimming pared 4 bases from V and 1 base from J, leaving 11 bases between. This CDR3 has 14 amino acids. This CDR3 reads CASSPGGWNTEAFF. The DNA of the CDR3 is TGCGCCAGCAGCCCCGGGGGGTGGAACACTGAAGCTTTCTTT.

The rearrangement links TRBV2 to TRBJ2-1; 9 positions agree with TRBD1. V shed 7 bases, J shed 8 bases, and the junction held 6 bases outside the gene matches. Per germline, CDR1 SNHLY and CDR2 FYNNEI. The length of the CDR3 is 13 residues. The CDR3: CASTKDRGDEQFF. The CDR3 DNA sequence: TGTGCCAGCACCAAGGACAGGGGAGATGAGCAGTTCTTC. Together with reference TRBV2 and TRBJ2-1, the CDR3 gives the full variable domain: EPEVTQTPSHQVTQMGQEVILRCVPISNHLYFYWYRQILGQKVEFLVSFYNNEISEKSEIFDDQFSVERPDGSNFTLKIRSTKLEDSAMYFCASTKDRGDEQFFGPGTRLTVL.

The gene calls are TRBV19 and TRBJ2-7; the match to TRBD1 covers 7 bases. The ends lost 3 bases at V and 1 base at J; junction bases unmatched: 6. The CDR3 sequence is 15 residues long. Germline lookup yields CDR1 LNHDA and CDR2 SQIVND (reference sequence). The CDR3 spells CASSIEGARSYEQYF. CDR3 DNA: TGTGCCAGTAGTATCGAGGGGGCAAGATCCTACGAGCAGTACTTC.

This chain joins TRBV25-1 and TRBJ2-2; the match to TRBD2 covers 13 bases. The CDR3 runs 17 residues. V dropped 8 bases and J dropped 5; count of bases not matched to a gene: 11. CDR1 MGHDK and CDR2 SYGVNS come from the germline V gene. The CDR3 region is CASVGVGGLAGTGELFF. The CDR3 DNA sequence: TGTGCCAGCGTTGGGGTAGGGGGACTAGCGGGGACCGGGGAGCTGTTTTTT.

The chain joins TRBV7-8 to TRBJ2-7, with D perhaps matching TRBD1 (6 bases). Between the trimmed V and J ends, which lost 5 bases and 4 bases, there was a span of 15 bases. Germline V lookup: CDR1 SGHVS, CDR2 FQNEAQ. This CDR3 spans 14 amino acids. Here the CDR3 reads CASSTTGLGYEQYF. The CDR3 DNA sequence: TGTGCCAGCAGCACCACAGGGCTTGGTTACGAGCAGTACTTC.

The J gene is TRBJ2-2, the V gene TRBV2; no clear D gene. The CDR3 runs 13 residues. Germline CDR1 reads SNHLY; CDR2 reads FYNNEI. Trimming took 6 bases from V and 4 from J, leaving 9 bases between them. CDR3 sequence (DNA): TGTGCCAGCAGGAGGCATACCACCGGGGAGCTGTTTTTT. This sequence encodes CASRRHTTGELFF.

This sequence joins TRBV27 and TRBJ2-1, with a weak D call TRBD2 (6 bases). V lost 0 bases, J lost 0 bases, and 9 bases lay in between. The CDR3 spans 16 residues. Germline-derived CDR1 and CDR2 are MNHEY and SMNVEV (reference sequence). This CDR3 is CASSLSSGSSYNEQFF. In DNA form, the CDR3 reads TGTGCCAGCAGTTTATCGTCCGGGAGCTCCTACAATGAGCAGTTCTTC.

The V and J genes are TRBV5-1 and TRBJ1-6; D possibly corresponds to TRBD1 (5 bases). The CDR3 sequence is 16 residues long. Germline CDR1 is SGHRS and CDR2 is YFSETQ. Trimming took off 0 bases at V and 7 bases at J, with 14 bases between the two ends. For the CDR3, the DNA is TGCGCCAGCAGCTTGGTTTGGGAAGGGGTCAATTCACCCCTCCACTTT. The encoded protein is CASSLVWEGVNSPLHF. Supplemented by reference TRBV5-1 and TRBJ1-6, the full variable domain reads KAGVTQTPRYLIKTRGQQVTLSCSPISGHRSVSWYQQTPGQGLQFLFEYFSETQRNKGNFPGRFSGRQFSNSRSEMNVSTLELGDSALYLCASSLVWEGVNSPLHFGNGTRLTVT.